The sequence of this T cell receptor beta chain was determined in a study of cytomegalovirus exposure and HLA in healthy donors. Study findings and constraints: The classifier, whose performance was assessed in both the original and validation cohorts, reportedly diagnosed cytomegalovirus status with high specificity and sensitivity.

The PCR had 60 Vbeta and 13 Jbeta primers. Clones were sequenced by immunoSEQ multiplex PCR, and TCRdb holds only the in-frame ones, with some missing. The repertoire holds under 200,000 clones, with approximately 65% as singletons. Regarding this clone: What it binds is not known.

The CDR3 is 14 amino acids. The V gene's germline CDR1 is SGDLS and CDR2 YYNGEE. With 4 bases clipped from V and 7 bases from J, the junction kept 10 bases outside the gene matches. Sequencing was carried out using PBMCs. The V gene is TRBV9, the J gene TRBJ1-2; 7 positions match TRBD1. The TCR was taken from a man in his forties in good health and CMV-seronegative. In DNA form, the CDR3 reads TGTGCCAGCAGCCCCCGGGACAGCTGGGCTGGCTACACCTTC. It yields the protein CASSPRDSWAGYTF.